This T cell receptor (beta chain) was found in a study of blood T cell repertoires in COVID-19. Study overall: Both acute and convalescent COVID-19 samples were obtained from the United States, Italy and Spain. The analysed material was cDNA or gDNA that came from T cells, B-cell-depleted T cells, or PBMCs.

V lost 0 bases to trimming and J lost 4 bases, with 10 bases between them. The CDR3 has 14 residues. The germline gives CDR1 SGHRS, CDR2 YFSETQ. Clones were read by immunoSEQ multiplex PCR, and TCRdb kept only the in-frame ones, dropping some. The data show roughly 240,000 clones, with about 79% seen just once and about 2.1% held by the top ten. Source material: peripheral blood. The rearrangement links TRBV5-1 to TRBJ1-2, with D possibly TRBD1 on 6 matching bases. The TCR was taken from a man aged 40-49 years who had recovered from COVID-19. CDR3: CASSLAGVGYGYTF. The CDR3 bases are TGCGCCAGCAGCTTGGCAGGGGTGGGCTATGGCTACACCTTC.